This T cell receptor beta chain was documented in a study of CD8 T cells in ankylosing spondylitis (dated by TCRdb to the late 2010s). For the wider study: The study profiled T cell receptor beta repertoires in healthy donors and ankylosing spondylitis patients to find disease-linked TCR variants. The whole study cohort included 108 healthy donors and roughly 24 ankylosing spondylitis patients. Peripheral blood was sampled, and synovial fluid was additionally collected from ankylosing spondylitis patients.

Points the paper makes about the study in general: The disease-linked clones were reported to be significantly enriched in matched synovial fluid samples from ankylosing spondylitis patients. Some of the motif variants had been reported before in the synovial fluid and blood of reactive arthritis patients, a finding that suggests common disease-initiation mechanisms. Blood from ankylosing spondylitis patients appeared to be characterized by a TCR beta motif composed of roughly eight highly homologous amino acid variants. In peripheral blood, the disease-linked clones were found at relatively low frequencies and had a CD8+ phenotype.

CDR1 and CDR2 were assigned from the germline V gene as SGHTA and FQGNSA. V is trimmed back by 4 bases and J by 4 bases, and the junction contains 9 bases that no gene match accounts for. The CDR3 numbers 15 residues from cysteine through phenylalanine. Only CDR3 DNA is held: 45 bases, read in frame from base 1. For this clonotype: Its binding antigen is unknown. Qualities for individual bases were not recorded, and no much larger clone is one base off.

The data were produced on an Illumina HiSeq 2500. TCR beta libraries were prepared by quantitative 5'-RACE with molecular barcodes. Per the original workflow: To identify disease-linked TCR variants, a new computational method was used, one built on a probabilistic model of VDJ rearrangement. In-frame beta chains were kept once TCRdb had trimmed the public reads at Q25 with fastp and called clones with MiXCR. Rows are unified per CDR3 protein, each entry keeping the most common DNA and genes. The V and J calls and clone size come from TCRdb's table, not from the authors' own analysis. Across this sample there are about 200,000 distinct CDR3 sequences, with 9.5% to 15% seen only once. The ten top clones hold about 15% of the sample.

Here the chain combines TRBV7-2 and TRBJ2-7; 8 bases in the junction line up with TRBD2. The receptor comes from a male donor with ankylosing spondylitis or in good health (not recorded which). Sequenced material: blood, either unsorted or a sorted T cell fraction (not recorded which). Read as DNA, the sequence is TGTGCCAGCAGCTACGGGACGGGGGGGGCGTACGAGCAGTACTTC. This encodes CASSYGTGGAYEQYF.